The clone carrying this T cell receptor (beta chain) was seen only a few times. What it binds is not known. TCR cDNA libraries came from RNA via a modified published protocol. TCRdb used MiXCR to reprocess the 5' RACE reads, holding one entry per CDR3 protein. Here the sample spans roughly 340,000 distinct CDR3 sequences, roughly 27% being singletons. This entry belongs to a study of identical twins' blood T cells. Findings of the study overall: Twins shared more top CDR3 clonotypes than unrelated donors did. Shared CDR3 clonotype counts between two donors mainly tracked the product of their cloneset sizes, twins included.

Germline V lookup: CDR1 SGHAT, CDR2 FQDESV (reference sequence). The CDR3 is made up of 14 amino acids. Trimming removed 3 bases from V and 5 bases from J, with 11 bases in between. Sequenced input: PBMCs. The sequence derives from a woman aged 18-49 years in good health. The V call is TRBV11-1, the J call TRBJ2-1; TRBD1 or TRBD2 may be the D gene (6 bases each). For the CDR3, the DNA is TGTGCCAGCAGCTTTCAAAGGGGGGACAATGAGCAGTTCTTC. Its protein is CASSFQRGDNEQFF.